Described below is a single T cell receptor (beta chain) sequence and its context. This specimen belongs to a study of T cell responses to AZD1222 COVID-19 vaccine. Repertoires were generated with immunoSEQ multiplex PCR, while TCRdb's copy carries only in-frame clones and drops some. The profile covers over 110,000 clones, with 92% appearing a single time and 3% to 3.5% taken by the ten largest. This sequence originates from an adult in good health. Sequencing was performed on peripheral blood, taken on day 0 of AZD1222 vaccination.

This CDR3 is CSVRNRGPYEQYF. CDR3 sequence (DNA): TGCAGCGTACGAAACAGGGGGCCCTACGAGCAGTACTTC. J is TRBJ2-7 and V is TRBV29-1; TRBD1 matches 9 bases. The V gene's germline CDR1 is SQVTM and CDR2 ANQGSEA. Losses at the gene ends were 6 bases for V and 2 bases for J; bases not matched to a gene: 5. The CDR3 covers 13 residues.